This record covers a single T cell receptor beta chain. There is no known antigen for this receptor. No per-base quality is available; no much larger clone lies one base away. In Seattle, one collaborating source enrolled patients while the infection was active and tracked those patients longitudinally over the course of disease. Collaborating institutions collected whole blood in K2EDTA tubes following their own protocols. For TCRbeta analysis, collaborators shipped samples in one of three forms: frozen whole blood, isolated PBMCs, or DNA extracted from either of those sample types. TCRbeta CDR3 regions were amplified from genomic DNA by means of the immunoSEQ Assay, a bias-controlled multiplex PCR. Per the authors' processing: Nucleated cell counts per sample were estimated from amplification of reference gene primers within the assay. To quantify the absolute abundance of each unique TCRbeta CDR3 rearrangement, sequence reads were collapsed and filtered. Productive Simpson clonality was computed per sample as the square root of Simpson's diversity index over productive rearrangements. Imported from immuneACCESS, the table was reduced by TCRdb to in-frame sequences with V and J called. These copies leave out some clones; in studies compared against another copy, an unresolved V gene accounts for under half, and the cause of the remainder is not known. V and J calls and clone size come straight from that table; D and trimming were deduced from the DNA. Present in this sample are a few hundred thousand clones, approximately 90% of which were seen just once. The ten largest clones add up to nearly 7% of the sample.

The data derive from a study of blood T cell repertoires in COVID-19 (dated by TCRdb to the early 2020s). Concerning the study at large: Samples covering the acute and convalescent phases of COVID-19 were provided by collaborators in the United States, Italy and Spain. The prospective study material was composed of cDNA or gDNA derived from T cells, B-cell-depleted T cells, or PBMCs. Subjects who had been exposed to COVID-19, were actively infected with it, or had recovered from it provided the deeply sampled blood TCRbeta repertoires that made up the dataset. The repertoires were made available in a free public database intended to serve as a resource for research on the immune response to SARS-CoV-2. The samples were drawn from the first 160 participants of the ongoing ImmuneRACE study and from 950 to 1,500 subjects provided by 6 global collaborators. Sample metadata almost always included a de-identified subject ID, COVID-19 status, age in years and sex. Where HLA class I and class II types were available, the types were taken from metadata supplied by the sample provider, not from assay-based typing. Study-level results and caveats: The quantity of clinical and demographic metadata differed by source and by participant and was supplied without curation.

Trimmed from V: 3 bases; trimmed from J: 4 bases; junction bases lacking a gene match: 8. Taken from cysteine to phenylalanine, the CDR3 has 16 residues. The CDR3 DNA has 48 bases and is translated from base 1. CDR1 and CDR2, per the germline V gene (reference sequence), are LNHNV and YYDKDF. Sequencing used peripheral blood. The chain was built from TRBV15 and TRBJ2-2; a stretch of 7 junction bases matches TRBD2. This sequence was found in a woman aged 30 to 39 with COVID-19, enrolled during active disease. The CDR3 protein is CATSSLGTILTGELFF. The DNA sequence reads TGTGCCACCAGCAGCCTCGGGACTATACTCACCGGGGAGCTGTTTTTT.